These 18 T cell receptor beta chains were sequenced from one sample in a study of T cells in localized non-small cell lung cancer (TCRdb year 2020). Library method: the immunoSEQ multiplex PCR assay. As stored in TCRdb, this immuneACCESS dataset retains in-frame rearrangements with V and J assigned. A fraction of the clones does not appear; measured against another copy, unresolved V genes explain less than half of the discrepancy, and the remainder lacks a known reason. This sample holds about 24,000 clones; 87% were observed only once. Jointly, the top ten make up about 31% of the sample. Sequencing used peripheral blood, obtained before any cancer treatment. Source of these receptors: a male donor aged 60 or older with stage I squamous cell lung carcinoma.

The gene calls are TRBV5-1 and TRBJ1-1, with D perhaps matching TRBD1 (5 bases). V was trimmed by 5 bases and J by 3 bases, leaving 14 bases between them. CDR1 is SGHRS, CDR2 YFSETQ, per germline. The CDR3 spans 14 residues. The DNA of the CDR3 is TGCGCCAGCAGGGGGCTCCGGTACGACACTGAAGCTTTCTTT. Its protein is CASRGLRYDTEAFF.

This sequence joins TRBV2 and TRBJ2-5; the D is unclear. The length of the CDR3 is 13 residues. Trimming left V 6 bases short and J 2 bases short, with 10 bases between. Germline values: CDR1 SNHLY, CDR2 FYNNEI. CDR3: CASSFVAQETQYF. In nucleotides, the CDR3 is TGTGCCAGCAGCTTTGTTGCGCAAGAGACCCAGTACTTC. The full variable domain, completed using reference TRBV2 and TRBJ2-5, is EPEVTQTPSHQVTQMGQEVILRCVPISNHLYFYWYRQILGQKVEFLVSFYNNEISEKSEIFDDQFSVERPDGSNFTLKIRSTKLEDSAMYFCASSFVAQETQYFGPGTRLLVL.

V is TRBV6-1 and J is TRBJ2-7; 9 positions match TRBD1. The germline CDR1 and CDR2 sequences are MNHNS and SASEGT. The J segment lost 5 bases and the V segment lost 6 bases, leaving 11 bases of the junction unmatched. The CDR3 sequence is 15 residues long. CDR3 residues: CASRNTGGLWNEQYF. In DNA, the CDR3 is TGTGCCAGCAGAAATACAGGGGGCCTCTGGAACGAGCAGTACTTC.

V is TRBV6-1 and J is TRBJ1-1; 8 bases fit TRBD1. Germline V gene lookup returns CDR1 MNHNS and CDR2 SASEGT. The V segment lost 6 bases and the J segment 6 bases; nucleotides outside the gene matches: 6. The CDR3 consists of 13 residues. The CDR3 DNA is TGTGCCAGCAGACTTCCAGGGGGCCCTGAAGCTTTCTTT. Residues: CASRLPGGPEAFF.

V usage is TRBV9 and J usage is TRBJ1-1, with TRBD1 identical over 7 bases. Germline CDR1 and CDR2: SGDLS and YYNGEE. J gave up 1 base and V 6 bases, and 3 bases lay outside the gene matches. The CDR3 is 13 amino acids. The CDR3 is CASTRQGNTEAFF. The CDR3 nucleotides read TGTGCCAGCACCAGACAGGGGAACACTGAAGCTTTCTTT.

The chain combines TRBV5-6 with TRBJ1-6; D not resolved. V dropped 4 bases and J dropped 9 bases, with 8 bases sitting between them. The V gene's germline CDR1 is SGHDT and CDR2 YYEEEE. The CDR3 is 12 amino acids. CDR3 amino acids: CASSGVGSPLHF. The CDR3 DNA sequence: TGTGCCAGCAGCGGGGTGGGTTCACCCCTCCACTTT.

This chain joins TRBV5-4 and TRBJ2-7; no reliable D call. CDR1 is SGHNT, CDR2 YYREEE, per germline (reference sequence). V lost 3 bases, J lost 3 bases, and 4 bases lay in between. CDR3 length: 11 residues. CDR3 bases: TGTGCCAGCAGCTCAAACTACGAGCAGTACTTC. Protein product: CASSSNYEQYF.

The CDR3 nucleotides read TGTGCCAGCAGCCGGGACAGGGGGCAGGTAGATGGCTACACCTTC. Translation gives CASSRDRGQVDGYTF. V usage is TRBV7-6 and J usage is TRBJ1-2, with 12 bases identical to TRBD1. V lost 5 bases, J lost 6 bases, and 7 bases stayed unmatched. Germline CDR1 and CDR2: SGHVS and FNYEAQ. The length of the CDR3 is 15 residues.

The rearrangement uses TRBV6-6 and TRBJ1-1; the D is unclear. Germline assignment: CDR1 MNHNY and CDR2 SVGAGI (reference sequence). Trimming left V 2 bases short and J 4 bases short, with 8 bases between. The CDR3 has 13 amino acids. CDR3 DNA sequence: TGTGCCAGCAGTTACACCCGCCCCACTGAAGCTTTCTTT. It codes for CASSYTRPTEAFF.

J is TRBJ1-6 and V is TRBV11-2; D is ambiguous. Trimming cost V 5 bases and J 5 bases, with 10 bases left between them. The germline CDR1 and CDR2 sequences are SGHAT and FQNNGV. CDR3 size: 14 residues. The CDR3 sequence: CASSPGRDNSPLHF. The CDR3 DNA is TGTGCCAGCAGCCCCGGACGTGATAATTCACCCCTCCACTTT.

The chain links TRBV11-2 to TRBJ1-6; unclear D gene. CDR1 SGHAT and CDR2 FQNNGV come from the germline V gene. V lost 4 bases, J lost 5 bases, and 9 bases lay in between. CDR3 length equals 14 residues. For the CDR3, the DNA is TGTGCCAGCAGCTATAACCGCGATAATTCACCCCTCCACTTT. Translated: CASSYNRDNSPLHF.

This sequence joins TRBV5-1 and TRBJ2-7; TRBD1 might be the D (6 bases). CDR3 size: 14 residues. Germline CDR1 and CDR2: SGHRS and YFSETQ. Trimming took 4 bases from V and 2 from J, leaving 13 bases between them. The CDR3 is CASSPGTPPYEQYF. The CDR3 DNA reads TGCGCCAGCAGCCCTGGGACACCTCCCTACGAGCAGTACTTC.

The chain couples TRBV29-1 to TRBJ2-7; 9 bases agree with TRBD2. V dropped 4 bases and J dropped 5; count of bases not matched to a gene: 12. CDR1 is SQVTM, CDR2 ANQGSEA, per germline. This CDR3 has 15 amino acids. CDR3 bases: TGCAGCGTTGGATGGGCCCTGGCGGGGGGGAACGAGCAGTACTTC. Its translation: CSVGWALAGGNEQYF.

The CDR3 loop is CAIAEGTYEQYF. The CDR3 bases are TGTGCCATCGCCGAGGGGACCTACGAGCAGTACTTC. This chain uses TRBV7-2 with TRBJ2-7, with D possibly being TRBD1 or TRBD2 (5 bases each). Trimming cost V 10 bases and J 2 bases, with 12 bases left between them. This CDR3 is 12 amino acids long. Germline V gene sequence: CDR1 SGHTA, CDR2 FQGNSA.

The chain employs TRBV28 and TRBJ1-5; 9 bases fit TRBD1. The V and J ends lost 10 bases and 2 bases, in that order; junction bases with no gene match: 9. This CDR3 contains 15 residues. CDR1 MDHEN and CDR2 SYDVKM come from the germline V gene. For the CDR3, the DNA is TGTGCCATTCAATCACAGGGGGCCGGCAATCAGCCCCAGCATTTT. Encoded protein: CAIQSQGAGNQPQHF.

The chain is built from TRBV7-2 and TRBJ1-2; D gene unclear. Germline lookup yields CDR1 SGHTA and CDR2 FQGNSA. V lost 1 base and J 7 bases, leaving 7 bases between the germline ends. The length of the CDR3 is 12 residues. The CDR3 sequence is CASSLVAVGYTF. CDR3 sequence (DNA): TGTGCCAGCAGCTTAGTGGCGGTTGGCTACACCTTC. Looking up the rest from reference TRBV7-2 and TRBJ1-2 gives the full variable domain: GAGVSQSPSNKVTEKGKDVELRCDPISGHTALYWYRQSLGQGLEFLIYFQGNSAPDKSGLPSDRFSAERTGGSVSTLTIQRTQQEDSAVYLCASSLVAVGYTFGSGTRLTVV.

The V gene is TRBV6-1, the J gene TRBJ2-2; 7 bases fit TRBD2. Looked up from germline, CDR1 is MNHNS and CDR2 is SASEGT. The trim removed 7 bases at V and 9 bases at J, leaving 5 bases unmatched. The CDR3 sequence is 12 residues long. CDR3 sequence: CASTGLSRELFF. The DNA of the CDR3 is TGTGCCAGCACGGGACTAAGTAGGGAGCTGTTTTTT.

The V and J genes are TRBV9 and TRBJ1-1, with D hard to call. V was pared by 2 bases and J by 4 bases, with 9 bases between. This CDR3 comprises 13 residues. The germline gives CDR1 SGDLS, CDR2 YYNGEE. CDR3 DNA sequence: TGTGCCAGCAGCGTCCAAAGCGGCACTGAAGCTTTCTTT. It translates to CASSVQSGTEAFF.